This paragraph covers one TCR beta chain sequence. Its target is not known. The data stem from a study of early T cells in non-severe SARS-CoV-2 infection. Findings of the study overall: The VDJdb matching leaned toward anti-spike CD8 responses and overlooked private and CD4 specificities.

Trimming stripped 0 bases from V and 1 base from J, with 8 bases between. The germline V gene encodes CDR1 DFQATT and CDR2 SNEGSKA (reference sequence). The CDR3 has 14 amino acids. The TCR library protocol attached unique molecular identifiers to the individual cDNA molecules. Via MiXCR, TCRdb re-called the 5' RACE reads, giving one row per CDR3 protein. Of around 50,000 distinct CDR3 sequences in the sample, roughly 12% were seen once. The V and J genes are TRBV20-1 and TRBJ2-3; no definite D call. Sequencing was done on a sample of whole blood. The source of this sequence is an adult who was a healthcare worker with PCR-confirmed SARS-CoV-2 infection or an uninfected control (not recorded which). Written as DNA, the CDR3 is TGCAGTGCTAGAGATTTCCCGGGCACAGATACGCAGTATTTT. The encoded protein is CSARDFPGTDTQYF.